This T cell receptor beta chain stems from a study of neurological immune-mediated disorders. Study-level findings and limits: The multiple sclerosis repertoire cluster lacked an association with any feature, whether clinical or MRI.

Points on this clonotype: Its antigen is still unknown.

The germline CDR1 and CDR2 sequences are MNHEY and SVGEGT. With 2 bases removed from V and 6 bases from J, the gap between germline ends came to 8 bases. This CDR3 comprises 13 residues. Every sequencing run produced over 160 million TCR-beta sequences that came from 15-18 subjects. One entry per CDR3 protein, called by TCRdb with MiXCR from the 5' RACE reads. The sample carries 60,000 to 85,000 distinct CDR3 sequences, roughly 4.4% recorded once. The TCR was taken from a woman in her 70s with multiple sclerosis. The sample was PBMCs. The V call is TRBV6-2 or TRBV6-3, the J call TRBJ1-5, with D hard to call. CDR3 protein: CASSYAASQPQHF. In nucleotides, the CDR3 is TGTGCCAGCAGTTACGCGGCGAGTCAGCCCCAGCATTTT.